Detailed here is one T cell receptor (beta chain). Its target is not known. The source of the sample is a study of siplizumab effects on memory and regulatory T cells. The CDR3 totals 11 residues. The V gene's germline CDR1 is SQVTM and CDR2 ANQGSEA. V was shortened by 7 bases and J by 7 bases, with 11 bases between the two germline ends. Study observations and caveats: Alloreactive sequences tracing back to unstimulated CD4+ memory cells fell significantly with siplizumab.

Method: immunoSEQ multiplex PCR; TCRdb's copy keeps in-frame clones and lacks some. The data show approximately 70,000 clones, with about 90% seen just once and roughly 28% held by the top ten. The chain employs TRBV29-1 and TRBJ2-1; D may be TRBD2 (5 bases). The specimen was CD8+ T cells sorted from blood. This receptor was taken from a human donor in good health. The CDR3 DNA reads as TGCAGCGCCACATGGACTAATGAGCAGTTCTTC. Translated, it gives CSATWTNEQFF.